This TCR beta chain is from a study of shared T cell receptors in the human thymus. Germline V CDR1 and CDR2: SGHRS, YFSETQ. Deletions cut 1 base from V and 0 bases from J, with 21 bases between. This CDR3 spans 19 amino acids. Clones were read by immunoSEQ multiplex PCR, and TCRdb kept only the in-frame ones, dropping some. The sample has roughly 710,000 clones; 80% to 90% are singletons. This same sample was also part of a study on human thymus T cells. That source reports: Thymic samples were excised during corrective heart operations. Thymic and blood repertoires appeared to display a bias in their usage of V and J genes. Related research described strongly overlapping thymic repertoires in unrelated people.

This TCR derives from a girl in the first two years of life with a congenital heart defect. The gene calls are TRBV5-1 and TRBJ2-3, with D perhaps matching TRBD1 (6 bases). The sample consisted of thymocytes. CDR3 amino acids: CASSLNKTATGTSTDTQYF. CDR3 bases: TGCGCCAGCAGCTTGAACAAAACCGCGACAGGTACAAGCACAGATACGCAGTATTTT.